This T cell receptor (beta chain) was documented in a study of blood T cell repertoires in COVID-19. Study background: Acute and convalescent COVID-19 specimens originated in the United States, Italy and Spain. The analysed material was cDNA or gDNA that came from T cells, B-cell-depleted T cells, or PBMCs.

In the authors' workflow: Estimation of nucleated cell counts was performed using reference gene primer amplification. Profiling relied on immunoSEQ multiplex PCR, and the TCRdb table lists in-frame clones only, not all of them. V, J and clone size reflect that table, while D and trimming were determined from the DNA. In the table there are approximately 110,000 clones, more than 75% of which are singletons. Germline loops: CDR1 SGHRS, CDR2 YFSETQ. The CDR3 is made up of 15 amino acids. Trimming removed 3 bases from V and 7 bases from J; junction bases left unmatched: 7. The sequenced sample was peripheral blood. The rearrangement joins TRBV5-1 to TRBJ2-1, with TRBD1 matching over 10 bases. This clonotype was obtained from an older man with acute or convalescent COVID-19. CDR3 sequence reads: CASSSPGQGSNEQFF. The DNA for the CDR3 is TGCGCCAGCAGCTCTCCGGGACAGGGGAGTAATGAGCAGTTCTTC.